Listed below are T cell receptor beta chains from one sample, sequenced in a study of blood T cell repertoires in COVID-19. Produced via immunoSEQ multiplex PCR; TCRdb's table is partial and in-frame only. The table has around 210,000 clones, 70% to 85% seen once; the top ten hold less than 15%. The sample taken for sequencing was peripheral blood. These receptors were taken from a human donor in a cohort sampled during active COVID-19. Both conserved end residues are part of each CDR3. Fields, in order: V gene, J gene, clone size, D gene, CDR3 DNA, CDR3 protein. D genes are given only for firm matches. Expanded clones are given a class, and other clones once, few, many or no size at all.

TRBV25-1	TRBJ2-7	once	NA	TGTGCCAGCAGTCCCCGGGGGGCTACAGGAAGATACGAGCAGTACTTC	CASSPRGATGRYEQYF
TRBV19	TRBJ1-1	NA	TRBD1	TGTGCCAGTACCTGGACAGGCGAGAACACTGAAGCTTTCTTT	CASTWTGENTEAFF
TRBV10-1	TRBJ2-1	NA	TRBD2	TGCGCCAGCAGTGAAGCGGGAGGGCTCGGAAATGAGCAGTTCTTC	CASSEAGGLGNEQFF
TRBV28	TRBJ2-1	NA	TRBD1	TGTGCCAGCAGTTTATCGGGACAGCCCAACAATGAGCAGTTCTTC	CASSLSGQPNNEQFF
TRBV10-1	TRBJ1-2	NA	TRBD1	TGCGCCAGCAGTGATGACAGGGTGGAGGGCTACACCTTC	CASSDDRVEGYTF
TRBV28	TRBJ2-4	NA	TRBD1	TGTGCCAGCAGTTTCAGGACAGGCCCAGCCAAAAACATTCAGTACTTC	CASSFRTGPAKNIQYF
TRBV16	TRBJ1-3	NA	TRBD1	TGTGCCAGCAGCCAATCCTGGGACAGCCCTGGAAACACCATATATTTT	CASSQSWDSPGNTIYF
TRBV27	TRBJ2-7	NA	NA	TGTGCCAGCAGTTTAAGGAGCGGATCGATGGTTGAGCAGTACTTC	CASSLRSGSMVEQYF
TRBV24-1	TRBJ1-3	NA	TRBD1	TGTGCCACCAGTGATTCGACAGGGGTAGGAAACACCATATATTTT	CATSDSTGVGNTIYF
TRBV5-1	TRBJ2-3	NA	NA	TGCGCCAGCAGGGCCGGGACTAGCACAGATACGCAGTATTTT	CASRAGTSTDTQYF
TRBV19	TRBJ2-6	NA	TRBD1	TGTGCCAGTAGTCTAGGACAGGTTGGGGCCAACGTCCTGACTTTC	CASSLGQVGANVLTF
TRBV12-5	TRBJ2-2	NA	TRBD1	TGTGCTAGTGGTTTGGTCCCTTGGGGACAGGGTATCACCACCGGGGAGCTGTTTTTT	CASGLVPWGQGITTGELFF
TRBV4-1	TRBJ1-2	NA	NA	TGCGCCAGCAGCCAAGATCAAGCGGGGGTCTCCTATGGCTACACCTTC	CASSQDQAGVSYGYTF
TRBV4-1	TRBJ2-7	NA	TRBD1	TGCGCCAGCAGCCACCCCGGGACAGGGGCGTACGAGCAGTACTTC	CASSHPGTGAYEQYF
TRBV29-1	TRBJ2-7	NA	NA	TGCAGCGTTTCGCGAGCGAGCACCTACGAGCAGTACTTC	CSVSRASTYEQYF
TRBV24-1	TRBJ2-2	NA	TRBD1	TGTGCCACCTCCAAGACAGGGTCGGGCACCGGGGAGCTGTTTTTT	CATSKTGSGTGELFF
TRBV14	TRBJ1-1	NA	NA	TGTGCCAGCAGCCAATTAGGGACAACTTACACTGAAGCTTTCTTT	CASSQLGTTYTEAFF
TRBV28	TRBJ2-6	NA	NA	TGTGCGACCGAACCCCAGGGCCTAATCTCTGGGGCCAACGTCCTGACTTTC	CATEPQGLISGANVLTF
TRBV28	TRBJ1-1	NA	NA	TGTGCCAGCACGGACAAACTCCGGGCTGAAGCTTTCTTT	CASTDKLRAEAFF
TRBV19	TRBJ2-6	many	TRBD1	TGTGCCAGTAGTATAGCTACGGGGACAGGTGATGCGAGGGCCAACGTCCTGACTTTC	CASSIATGTGDARANVLTF
TRBV28	TRBJ1-1	NA	TRBD1	TGTGCCAGCAGTTTAACAGGGGGAACCACTGAAGCTTTCTTT	CASSLTGGTTEAFF
TRBV28	TRBJ2-5	NA	NA	TGTGCCAGCAGTTCCCCCCCTTCCACCCAGTACTTC	CASSSPPSTQYF
TRBV6-1	TRBJ1-1	few	NA	TGTGCCAGCAGTGAACAGGGCCTCATGAACACTGAAGCTTTCTTT	CASSEQGLMNTEAFF
TRBV18	TRBJ2-1	NA	TRBD2	TGTGCCAGCTCACTACCCGGGACTAGCGGCCTCTGGGATGAGCAGTTCTTC	CASSLPGTSGLWDEQFF
TRBV11-2	TRBJ2-3	NA	NA	TGTGCCAGCAGCTTAAGACGCGGAGATACGCAGTATTTT	CASSLRRGDTQYF
TRBV30	TRBJ2-2	NA	NA	TGTGCCGCTACCCCCGGGACTGGGAACACCGGGGAGCTGTTTTTT	CAATPGTGNTGELFF
TRBV15	TRBJ2-5	few	TRBD1	TGTGCCACCAGCAGAGACAGGGGGCAAGAGACCCAGTACTTC	CATSRDRGQETQYF
TRBV5-1	TRBJ2-1	NA	TRBD2	TGCGCCAGCAGCTTGGGGGGACTAGCGGGAGGTAGTGAGCAGTTCTTC	CASSLGGLAGGSEQFF